The 14 T cell receptor beta chains presented below share a single source sample, sequenced in a study of T cell changes during pregnancy in multiple sclerosis. Using immunoSEQ multiplex PCR, the repertoire was profiled, and TCRdb retains in-frame clones only, with some absent. Of tens of thousands of clones in the sample, roughly 90% were seen once. The sequences come from CD8+ T cells from peripheral blood mononuclear cells, collected before pregnancy. All receptors come from a female donor with multiple sclerosis, enrolled in a pregnancy study.

The V call is TRBV7-9, the J call TRBJ1-1; weak D call: TRBD1 (5 bases). Trimming took off 5 bases at V and 5 bases at J, with 12 bases between the two ends. Germline V CDR1 and CDR2: SEHNR, FQNEAQ (reference sequence). The CDR3 length is 13 residues. The CDR3 nucleotides are TGTGCCAGCAGCATAAAGGGGAAAACTGAAGCTTTCTTT. Its translation: CASSIKGKTEAFF.

The genes are TRBV27 and TRBJ2-3, with a weak D call TRBD1 (6 bases). Germline values: CDR1 MNHEY, CDR2 SMNVEV (reference sequence). Trimming took 11 bases from V and 5 from J, leaving 23 bases between them. The CDR3 is made up of 15 amino acids. CDR3 sequence reads: CASSAGVSTLDTQYF. The DNA of the CDR3 is TGTGCCTCCTCCGCAGGGGTCTCCACGCTAGATACGCAGTATTTT.

This chain connects TRBV19 to TRBJ1-1; D remains unclear. Looked up from germline, CDR1 is LNHDA and CDR2 is SQIVND (reference sequence). The CDR3 is made up of 13 amino acids. V was pared by 4 bases and J by 0 bases, with 6 bases between. As DNA, the CDR3 is TGTGCCAGTAGTAACAGAGTGAACACTGAAGCTTTCTTT. Protein product: CASSNRVNTEAFF.

The genes are TRBV4-1 and TRBJ2-2; 8 positions match TRBD1. Looked up from germline, CDR1 is MGHRA and CDR2 is YSYEKL. The CDR3 has 14 residues. Trimming at V came to 3 bases and at J to 7 bases, leaving 4 bases not matched to a gene. CDR3 in amino acids: CASSQDRDFGELFF. CDR3 DNA: TGCGCCAGCAGCCAGGACAGGGATTTCGGGGAGCTGTTTTTT.

The chain links TRBV2 to TRBJ2-2; D is perhaps TRBD2 (6 bases). This CDR3 comprises 16 residues. Germline assignment: CDR1 SNHLY and CDR2 FYNNEI. Trimming stripped 10 bases from V and 3 bases from J, with 21 bases between. This CDR3 reads CATLRSPRGYTGELFF. The CDR3 bases are TGTGCCACCCTGAGGTCGCCCCGGGGGTACACCGGGGAGCTGTTTTTT. The whole variable domain, filled in from reference TRBV2 and TRBJ2-2, reads EPEVTQTPSHQVTQMGQEVILRCVPISNHLYFYWYRQILGQKVEFLVSFYNNEISEKSEIFDDQFSVERPDGSNFTLKIRSTKLEDSAMYFCATLRSPRGYTGELFFGEGSRLTVL.

V usage is TRBV5-6 and J usage is TRBJ1-1; 9 positions match TRBD1. CDR3 length equals 16 residues. CDR1 and CDR2 (germline): SGHDT, YYEEEE. Losses at the gene ends were 0 bases for V and 4 bases for J; bases not matched to a gene: 7. The CDR3 DNA is TGTGCCAGCAGCTTGGCCGACAGACAGGGGGGCACTGAAGCTTTCTTT. Protein product: CASSLADRQGGTEAFF.

The J gene is TRBJ1-1, the V gene TRBV30; 8 bases are a match to TRBD1. The CDR3 runs 16 residues. Per the germline V gene, CDR1 is GTSNPN and CDR2 is SVGIG (reference sequence). With V trimmed by 3 bases and J by 0 bases, 9 bases remained unmatched. Written as DNA, the CDR3 is TGTGCCTGGAGCAAATTCAGGGGGCCCTTGAACACTGAAGCTTTCTTT. Translating it yields CAWSKFRGPLNTEAFF. Full variable domain (remainder filled in from reference TRBV30 and TRBJ1-1): SQTIHQWPATLVQPVGSPLSLECTVEGTSNPNLYWYRQAAGRGLQLLFYSVGIGQISSEVPQNLSASRPQDRQFILSSKKLLLSDSGFYLCAWSKFRGPLNTEAFFGQGTRLTVV.

This clone was counted between two and nine times. This CDR3 is also generated by other DNA sequences in the sample. The chain employs TRBV9 and TRBJ1-1; D remains unclear. The V gene lost 0 bases and the J gene lost 1 base, with 4 bases spanning the gap. Germline CDR1 is SGDLS and CDR2 is YYNGEE. There are 13 residues in the CDR3. This CDR3 reads CASSVAGNTEAFF. DNA of the CDR3: TGTGCCAGCAGCGTAGCCGGGAACACTGAAGCTTTCTTT.

The genes are TRBV7-9 and TRBJ2-5, with 11 bases lining up with TRBD2. With V trimmed by 5 bases and J by 1 base, 6 bases remained unmatched. The CDR3 runs 16 residues. Germline V gene data show CDR1 as SEHNR and CDR2 as FQNEAQ (reference sequence). The CDR3 is CASSGIAGGSQETQYF. The CDR3 DNA sequence: TGTGCCAGCAGCGGGATAGCGGGGGGGTCCCAAGAGACCCAGTACTTC.

The J gene is TRBJ1-4, the V gene TRBV4-1, with D possibly TRBD1 on 6 matching bases. Trimming left V 4 bases short and J 8 bases short, with 11 bases between. The CDR3 sequence is 13 residues long. Germline V gene sequence: CDR1 MGHRA, CDR2 YSYEKL. DNA of the CDR3: TGCGCCAGCAGCCCCGCCCAGGGGGAAAAACTGTTTTTT. Its protein product is CASSPAQGEKLFF.

The count of this clone is one. The chain has TRBV6-4 and TRBJ1-2; 8 nucleotides agree with TRBD1. Per germline, CDR1 MRHNA and CDR2 SNTAGT. The CDR3 has 15 residues. Trimming removed 4 bases from V and 4 bases from J; junction bases left unmatched: 8. Written as DNA, the CDR3 is TGTGCCAGCAGTGCAGGGTCAGGGGGCACCTATGGCTACACCTTC. This sequence encodes CASSAGSGGTYGYTF.

The chain links TRBV4-3 to TRBJ2-1, with D possibly TRBD1 on 6 matching bases. The CDR3 sequence is 15 residues long. Trimming cost V 1 base and J 12 bases, with 19 bases left between them. Germline CDR1 is LGHNA and CDR2 is YSLEER. This chain's CDR3 is CASSQGQGPVMVQFF. CDR3 nucleotides: TGCGCCAGCAGCCAAGGGCAGGGGCCCGTTATGGTGCAGTTCTTC.

The rearrangement joins TRBV4-2 to TRBJ1-6; no reliable D call. There are 14 residues in the CDR3. CDR1 is LGHNA and CDR2 is YNFKEQ in the germline V gene. V lost 1 base, J lost 10 bases, and 11 bases lay in between. The CDR3 sequence is CASSQVTVLSPLHF. CDR3 bases: TGTGCCAGCAGCCAAGTAACCGTACTATCACCCCTCCACTTT.

This sequence joins TRBV30 and TRBJ2-7; 7 positions agree with TRBD2. This CDR3 is 13 amino acids long. V was pared by 5 bases and J by 6 bases, with 10 bases of the junction left unmatched. Germline V gene sequence: CDR1 GTSNPN, CDR2 SVGIG (reference sequence). The CDR3 DNA reads TGTGCCTGGGTAGCCGTGGGCGGGGGCGAGCAGTACTTC. Translated: CAWVAVGGGEQYF.